The present TCR beta chain was sequenced within a study of T cells in localized non-small cell lung cancer. Overall study findings and caveats: Elevated circulating T cell density in blood was associated with longer overall survival.

Only in-frame clones appear in the TCRdb table, and some are missing; sequencing was by immunoSEQ multiplex PCR. The top ten clones hold under 3% of a sample with 30,000 to 35,000 clones, about 89% of them seen once. To note about this clone: Its antigen is still unknown.

Trimming removed 0 bases from V and 3 bases from J, with 11 bases in between. CDR3 length: 15 amino acids. Germline V gene sequence: CDR1 MNHEY, CDR2 SMNVEV (reference sequence). The sample here was peripheral blood, taken before any cancer treatment. V and J are TRBV27 and TRBJ1-2; D perhaps matches TRBD1 (5 bases). This TCR was recovered from a female donor over 55 with stage I lung adenocarcinoma. The DNA of the CDR3 is TGTGCCAGCAGTTTATCGTGGGGGTCCGACTATGGCTACACCTTC. Translating it yields CASSLSWGSDYGYTF.